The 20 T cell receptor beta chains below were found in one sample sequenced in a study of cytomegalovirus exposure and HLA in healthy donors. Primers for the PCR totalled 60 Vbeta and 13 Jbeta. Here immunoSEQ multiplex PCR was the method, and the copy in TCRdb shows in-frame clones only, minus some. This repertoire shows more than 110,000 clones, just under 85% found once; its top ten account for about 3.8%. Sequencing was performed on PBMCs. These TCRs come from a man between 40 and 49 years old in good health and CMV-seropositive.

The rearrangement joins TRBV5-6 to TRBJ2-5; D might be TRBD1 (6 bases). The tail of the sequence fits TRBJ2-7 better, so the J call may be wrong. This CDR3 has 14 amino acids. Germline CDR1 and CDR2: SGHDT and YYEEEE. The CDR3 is CASRRTEFSYEQYF. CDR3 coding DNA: TGTGCCAGCAGAAGGACAGAGTTCTCCTACGAGCAGTACTTC.

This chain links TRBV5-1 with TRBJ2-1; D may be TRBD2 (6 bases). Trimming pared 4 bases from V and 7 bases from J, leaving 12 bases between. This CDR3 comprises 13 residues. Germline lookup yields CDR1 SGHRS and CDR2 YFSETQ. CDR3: CASSRGGANEQFF. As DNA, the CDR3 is TGCGCCAGCAGCCGCGGCGGGGCGAATGAGCAGTTCTTC.

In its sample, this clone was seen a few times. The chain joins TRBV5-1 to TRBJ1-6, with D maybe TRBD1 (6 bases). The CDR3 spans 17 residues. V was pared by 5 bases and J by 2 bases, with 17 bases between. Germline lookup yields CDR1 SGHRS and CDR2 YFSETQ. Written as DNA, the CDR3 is TGCGCCAGCAGTCCAACAGGGTATAGCGCCTATAATTCACCCCTCCACTTT. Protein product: CASSPTGYSAYNSPLHF.

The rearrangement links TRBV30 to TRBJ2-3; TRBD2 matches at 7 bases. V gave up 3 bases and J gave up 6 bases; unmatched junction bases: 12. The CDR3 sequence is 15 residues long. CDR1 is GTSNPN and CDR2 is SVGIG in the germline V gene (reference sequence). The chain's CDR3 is CAWSGPLGTTDTQYF. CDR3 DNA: TGTGCCTGGAGCGGCCCCTTAGGGACTACGGATACGCAGTATTTT.

For the CDR3, the DNA is TGTGCCAGCAGCTTCAACCAGGGGGGTCAGCCCCAGCATTTT. Translating it yields CASSFNQGGQPQHF. V is TRBV11-2 and J is TRBJ1-5, with 7 bases aligning to TRBD1. CDR3 length: 14 amino acids. Germline V lookup: CDR1 SGHAT, CDR2 FQNNGV. With 3 bases clipped from V and 6 bases from J, the junction kept 5 bases outside the gene matches.

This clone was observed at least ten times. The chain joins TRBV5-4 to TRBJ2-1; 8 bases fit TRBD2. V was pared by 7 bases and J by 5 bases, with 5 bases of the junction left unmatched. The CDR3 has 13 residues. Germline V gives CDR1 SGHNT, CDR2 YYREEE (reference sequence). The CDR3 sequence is CASSGGVDNEQFF. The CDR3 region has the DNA TGTGCCAGCTCCGGGGGGGTCGACAATGAGCAGTTCTTC.

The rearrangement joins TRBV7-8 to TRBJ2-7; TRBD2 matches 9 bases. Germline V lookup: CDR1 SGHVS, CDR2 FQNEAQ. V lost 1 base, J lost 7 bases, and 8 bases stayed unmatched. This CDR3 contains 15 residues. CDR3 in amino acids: CASSLVSLAGREQYF. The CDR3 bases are TGTGCCAGCAGCTTAGTATCGCTAGCGGGAAGGGAGCAGTACTTC.

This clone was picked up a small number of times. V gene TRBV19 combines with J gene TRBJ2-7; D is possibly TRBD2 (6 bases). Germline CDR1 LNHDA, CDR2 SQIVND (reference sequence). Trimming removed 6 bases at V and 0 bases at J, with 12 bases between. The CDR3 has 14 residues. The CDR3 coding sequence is TGTGCCAGTAGCGACCTGACTAGCTCCTACGAGCAGTACTTC. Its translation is CASSDLTSSYEQYF.

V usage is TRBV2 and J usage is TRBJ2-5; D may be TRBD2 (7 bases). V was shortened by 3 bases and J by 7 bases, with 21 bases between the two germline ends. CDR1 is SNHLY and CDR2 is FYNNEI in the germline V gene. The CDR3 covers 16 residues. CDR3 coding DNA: TGTGCCAGCAGTGAGAGGAGGGGGGGGGCCTACGGGACCCAGTACTTC. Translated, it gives CASSERRGGAYGTQYF.

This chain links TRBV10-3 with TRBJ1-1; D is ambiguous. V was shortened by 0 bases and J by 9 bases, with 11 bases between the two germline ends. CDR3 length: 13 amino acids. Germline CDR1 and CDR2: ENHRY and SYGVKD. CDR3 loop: CAISESRGLKAFF. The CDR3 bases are TGTGCCATCAGTGAGTCGAGAGGGCTGAAAGCTTTCTTT.

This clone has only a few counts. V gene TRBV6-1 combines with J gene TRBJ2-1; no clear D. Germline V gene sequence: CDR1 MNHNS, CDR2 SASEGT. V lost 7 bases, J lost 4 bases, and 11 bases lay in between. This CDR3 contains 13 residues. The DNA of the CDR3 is TGTGCCAGCAATCCAGACTCTTACAATGAGCAGTTCTTC. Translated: CASNPDSYNEQFF.

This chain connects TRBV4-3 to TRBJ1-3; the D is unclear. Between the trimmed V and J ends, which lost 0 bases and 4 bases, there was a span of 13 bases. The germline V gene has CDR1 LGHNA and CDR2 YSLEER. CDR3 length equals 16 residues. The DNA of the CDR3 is TGCGCCAGCAGCCAAGATCACACAAATCCGGGAAACACCATATATTTT. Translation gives CASSQDHTNPGNTIYF.

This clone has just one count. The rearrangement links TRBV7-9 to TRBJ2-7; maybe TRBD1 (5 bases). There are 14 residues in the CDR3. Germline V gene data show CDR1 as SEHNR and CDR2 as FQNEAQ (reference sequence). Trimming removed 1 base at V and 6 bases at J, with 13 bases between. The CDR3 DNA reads TGTGCCAGCAGCTTAGGCCAGGGTTTCAGCGAGCAGTACTTC. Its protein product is CASSLGQGFSEQYF.

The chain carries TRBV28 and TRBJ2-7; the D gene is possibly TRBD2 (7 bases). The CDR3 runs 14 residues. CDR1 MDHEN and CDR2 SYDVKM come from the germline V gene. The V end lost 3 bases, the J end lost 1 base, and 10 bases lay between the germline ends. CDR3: CASSFRGASYEQYF. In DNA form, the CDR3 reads TGTGCCAGCAGTTTTCGGGGGGCGTCCTACGAGCAGTACTTC.

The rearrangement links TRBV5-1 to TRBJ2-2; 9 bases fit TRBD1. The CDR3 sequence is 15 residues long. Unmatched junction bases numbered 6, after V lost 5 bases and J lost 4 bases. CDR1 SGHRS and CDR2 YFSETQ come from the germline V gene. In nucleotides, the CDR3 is TGCGCCAGCAGACAGGGACAGGGAGGCACCGGGGAGCTGTTTTTT. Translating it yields CASRQGQGGTGELFF.

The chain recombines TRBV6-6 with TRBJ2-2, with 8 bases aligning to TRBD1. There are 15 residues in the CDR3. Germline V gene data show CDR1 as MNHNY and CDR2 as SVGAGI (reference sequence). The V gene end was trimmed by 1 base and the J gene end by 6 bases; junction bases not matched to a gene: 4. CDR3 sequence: CASSYWGQEAGELFF. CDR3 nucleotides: TGTGCCAGCAGTTACTGGGGACAGGAAGCCGGGGAGCTGTTTTTT.

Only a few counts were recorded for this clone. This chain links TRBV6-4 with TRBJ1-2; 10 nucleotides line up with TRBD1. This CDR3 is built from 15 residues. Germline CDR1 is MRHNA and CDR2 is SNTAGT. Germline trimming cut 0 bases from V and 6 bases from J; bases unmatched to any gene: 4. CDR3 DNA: TGTGCCAGCAGTGACTCGGGGACAGGGGTTGATGGCTACACCTTC. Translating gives CASSDSGTGVDGYTF.

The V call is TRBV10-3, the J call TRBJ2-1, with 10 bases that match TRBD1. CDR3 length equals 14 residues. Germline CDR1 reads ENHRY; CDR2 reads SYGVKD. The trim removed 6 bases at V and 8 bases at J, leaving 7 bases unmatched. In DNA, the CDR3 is TGTGCCATCAGCCGGGACAGGGGTTGGTATGAGCAGTTCTTC. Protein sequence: CAISRDRGWYEQFF.

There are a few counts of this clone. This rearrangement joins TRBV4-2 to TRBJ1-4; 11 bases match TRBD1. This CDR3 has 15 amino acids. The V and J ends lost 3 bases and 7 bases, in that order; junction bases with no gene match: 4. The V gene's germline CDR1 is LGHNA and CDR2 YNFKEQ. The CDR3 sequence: CASSQAGTGGEKLFF. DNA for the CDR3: TGTGCCAGCAGCCAGGCCGGGACAGGGGGTGAAAAACTGTTTTTT.

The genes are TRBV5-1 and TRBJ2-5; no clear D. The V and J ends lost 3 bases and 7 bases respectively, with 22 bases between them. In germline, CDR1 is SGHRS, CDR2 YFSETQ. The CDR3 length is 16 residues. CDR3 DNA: TGCGCCAGCAGCTCATACCCCGCGGCGGTTGTCGGGACCCAGTACTTC. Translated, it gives CASSSYPAAVVGTQYF.